This TCR beta chain was recorded in a study of circulating and synovial CD4+ cells in juvenile arthritis. Trimming left V 0 bases short and J 5 bases short, with 14 bases between. CDR3 size: 15 residues. Germline loops: CDR1 SGHRS, CDR2 YFSETQ. Study outcomes and limitations: CPL versus bulk CD4 samples: T cell genome counts differed by at least an order of magnitude. Vbeta family usage analysis did not detect the pathogenic-like versus bulk difference. Deeper sequencing increased measured overlap with synovial clonotypes.

Clones were sequenced by immunoSEQ multiplex PCR, and TCRdb holds only the in-frame ones, with some missing. The table shows fewer than 35,000 clones, with roughly 95% occurring only once. As concerns this clone: Its specificity is unknown.

Patients with active juvenile idiopathic arthritis donated these samples. The chain recombines TRBV5-1 with TRBJ1-1, with unresolved D. The material sequenced was CD4+ T cells from blood. This clonotype was sampled from a human donor with juvenile idiopathic arthritis. Here the CDR3 reads CASSLAGEVGTEAFF. The CDR3 DNA reads TGCGCCAGCAGCTTGGCCGGGGAAGTGGGAACTGAAGCTTTCTTT.